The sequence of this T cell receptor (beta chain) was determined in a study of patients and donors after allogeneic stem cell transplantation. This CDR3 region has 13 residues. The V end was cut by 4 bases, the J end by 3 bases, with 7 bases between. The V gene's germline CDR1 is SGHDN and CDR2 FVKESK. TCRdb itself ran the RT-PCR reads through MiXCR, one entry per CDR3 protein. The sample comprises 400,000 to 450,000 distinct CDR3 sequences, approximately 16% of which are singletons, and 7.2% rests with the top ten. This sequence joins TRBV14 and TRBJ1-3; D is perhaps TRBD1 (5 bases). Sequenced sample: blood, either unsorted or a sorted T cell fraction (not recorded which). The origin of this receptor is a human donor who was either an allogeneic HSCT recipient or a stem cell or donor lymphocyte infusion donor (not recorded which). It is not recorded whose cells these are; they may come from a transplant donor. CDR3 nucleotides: TGTGCCAGCAGCCGGGACCTTGGAAACACCATATATTTT. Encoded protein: CASSRDLGNTIYF.